One sample yielded the 3 T cell receptor beta chains listed below, sequenced in a study of cytomegalovirus exposure and HLA in healthy donors. The PCR employed 60 Vbeta primers together with 13 Jbeta primers. Assay: immunoSEQ multiplex PCR; the TCRdb copy retains only in-frame clones and omits some. Among approximately 130,000 clones listed, more than 75% were seen once. The specimen sequenced was PBMCs. The source of these receptors is a woman aged 30 to 39 in good health and CMV-seronegative.

This clone occurred once. The V call is TRBV4-1, the J call TRBJ1-5, with D hard to call. Per germline, CDR1 MGHRA and CDR2 YSYEKL. The CDR3 runs 15 residues. The V and J ends lost 0 bases and 2 bases respectively, with 8 bases between them. This chain's CDR3 is CASSQDAGGNQPQHF. CDR3 bases: TGCGCCAGCAGCCAAGACGCGGGAGGCAATCAGCCCCAGCATTTT.

The rearrangement joins TRBV27 to TRBJ2-7; TRBD2 might be the D (6 bases). Germline CDR1 reads MNHEY; CDR2 reads SMNVEV (reference sequence). This CDR3 is built from 14 residues. The V gene lost 3 bases and the J gene lost 4 bases, with 13 bases spanning the gap. Here the CDR3 reads CASSFAGPEYEQYF. The CDR3 DNA follows: TGTGCCAGCAGTTTCGCGGGACCGGAATACGAGCAGTACTTC.

This rearrangement joins TRBV5-1 to TRBJ2-3; D might be TRBD2 (5 bases). Trimming removed 0 bases at V and 3 bases at J, with 17 bases between. CDR3 length: 17 residues. Germline CDR1 is SGHRS and CDR2 is YFSETQ. CDR3 bases: TGCGCCAGCAGCTTGGATGCGGGCGCGATTGGAACAGATACGCAGTATTTT. Its translation is CASSLDAGAIGTDTQYF. Complete variable domain (other parts from reference TRBV5-1 and TRBJ2-3): KAGVTQTPRYLIKTRGQQVTLSCSPISGHRSVSWYQQTPGQGLQFLFEYFSETQRNKGNFPGRFSGRQFSNSRSEMNVSTLELGDSALYLCASSLDAGAIGTDTQYFGPGTRLTVL.